The 26 T cell receptor beta chains presented below share a single source sample, sequenced in a study of cytomegalovirus exposure and HLA in healthy donors. 60 Vbeta and 13 Jbeta primers were used in PCR. The repertoire was sequenced with immunoSEQ multiplex PCR; TCRdb's copy has only in-frame clones and lacks some. In all, the sample yields some 130,000 clones. Sequences were obtained from PBMCs. The source is a woman aged 55-70 years in good health and CMV-seronegative.

The chain recombines TRBV5-8 with TRBJ2-5; 8 nucleotides line up with TRBD2. Trimming at V came to 5 bases and at J to 5 bases, leaving 8 bases not matched to a gene. Germline-derived CDR1 and CDR2 are SGHTS and YDEGEE. This CDR3 is built from 14 residues. The CDR3 protein is CASRFGGLGETQYF. CDR3 in DNA: TGTGCCAGCAGGTTCGGGGGACTAGGGGAGACCCAGTACTTC.

The chain uses TRBV7-2 and TRBJ2-7, with a weak D call TRBD1 (5 bases). The CDR3 runs 14 residues. The germline V and J ends were trimmed by 4 bases and 5 bases, with 15 bases remaining between them. CDR1 is SGHTA and CDR2 is FQGNSA in the germline V gene. CDR3 in amino acids: CASSSSRGFDEQYF. The CDR3 DNA sequence: TGTGCCAGCAGCTCCTCAAGGGGCTTCGACGAGCAGTACTTC.

The J gene is TRBJ1-2, the V gene TRBV29-1, with D perhaps TRBD1 (6 bases). This CDR3 has 14 residues. V was clipped by 0 bases and J by 8 bases, with 16 bases between them. Germline V lookup: CDR1 SQVTM, CDR2 ANQGSEA. CDR3 region: CSVEDGAGARGYTF. The CDR3 nucleotides read TGCAGCGTTGAAGATGGGGCAGGGGCGAGGGGCTACACCTTC.

This chain joins TRBV29-1 and TRBJ2-3; D possibly corresponds to TRBD1 (5 bases). The CDR3 runs to 15 residues. V lost 6 bases and J 2 bases, leaving 18 bases between the germline ends. Germline V lookup: CDR1 SQVTM, CDR2 ANQGSEA. CDR3 protein: CSVHGAWGITDTQYF. DNA of the CDR3: TGCAGCGTGCATGGGGCGTGGGGAATCACAGATACGCAGTATTTT.

The chain links TRBV19 to TRBJ2-3; the D is unclear. V dropped 5 bases and J dropped 2 bases, with 14 bases sitting between them. The CDR3 is 15 amino acids. Germline V CDR1 and CDR2: LNHDA, SQIVND (reference sequence). In DNA, the CDR3 is TGTGCCAGTAGTCTACTTTTTTCCCACACAGATACGCAGTATTTT. Its protein product is CASSLLFSHTDTQYF.

The rearrangement uses TRBV6-5 and TRBJ1-2; 8 bases align to TRBD1. In germline, CDR1 is MNHEY, CDR2 SVGAGI. CDR3 length equals 15 residues. The junction had 9 bases not matched to a gene; V was cut back by 5 bases and J by 4 bases. CDR3 DNA: TGTGCCAGCAGTCCCCGGACAGGGTATTTCTATGGCTACACCTTC. Translated: CASSPRTGYFYGYTF.

This chain links TRBV5-1 with TRBJ1-5; no definite D call. V lost 4 bases to trimming and J lost 6 bases, with 17 bases between them. CDR3 length: 15 residues. From germline, CDR1 is SGHRS and CDR2 YFSETQ. This chain's CDR3 is CASSPLPSGSQPQHF. CDR3 DNA sequence: TGCGCCAGCAGCCCCCTCCCATCCGGGAGTCAGCCCCAGCATTTT. The full variable domain, completed using reference TRBV5-1 and TRBJ1-5, is KAGVTQTPRYLIKTRGQQVTLSCSPISGHRSVSWYQQTPGQGLQFLFEYFSETQRNKGNFPGRFSGRQFSNSRSEMNVSTLELGDSALYLCASSPLPSGSQPQHFGDGTRLSIL.

The rearrangement joins TRBV6-1 to TRBJ2-1, with 9 bases matching TRBD1. Germline assignment: CDR1 MNHNS and CDR2 SASEGT. There are 16 residues in the CDR3. V shed 6 bases and J 1 base; nucleotides not matched to a gene: 7. CDR3 sequence reads: CASRESGTGSYNEQFF. For the CDR3, the DNA is TGTGCCAGCAGGGAATCCGGGACAGGGTCCTACAATGAGCAGTTCTTC.

The chain uses TRBV11-2 and TRBJ2-7; 7 bases are a match to TRBD2. The J segment lost 3 bases and the V segment lost 1 base, leaving 6 bases of the junction unmatched. From germline, CDR1 is SGHAT and CDR2 FQNNGV. The CDR3 consists of 15 residues. DNA of the CDR3: TGTGCCAGCAGCTTAGTTAGGACTAGAGACTACGAGCAGTACTTC. It specifies CASSLVRTRDYEQYF.

J is TRBJ2-7 and V is TRBV7-9; D is possibly TRBD1 (5 bases). Germline V gene data show CDR1 as SEHNR and CDR2 as FQNEAQ (reference sequence). There are 15 residues in the CDR3. V shed 5 bases and J shed 3 bases, with 17 bases lying between them. CDR3 sequence (DNA): TGTGCCAGCAGCCCAGACAGTTCCAGATTCTACGAGCAGTACTTC. Its protein product is CASSPDSSRFYEQYF.

This sequence joins TRBV7-2 and TRBJ2-1; 7 bases are shared with TRBD2. The V segment lost 1 base and the J segment 4 bases; nucleotides outside the gene matches: 4. CDR3 length equals 15 residues. From germline, CDR1 is SGHTA and CDR2 FQGNSA. The CDR3 DNA is TGTGCCAGCAGCTTAGGAGCGGGGAGGTACAATGAGCAGTTCTTC. It is translated as CASSLGAGRYNEQFF.

The rearrangement joins TRBV6-5 to TRBJ1-1; possible D gene TRBD1, 6 bases. The CDR3 has 15 amino acids. Per germline, CDR1 MNHEY and CDR2 SVGAGI. Trimming stripped 6 bases from V and 1 base from J, with 15 bases between. The CDR3 region has the DNA TGTGCCAGCAGCGAAATAACAGGGCGGAACACTGAAGCTTTCTTT. It yields the protein CASSEITGRNTEAFF.

The chain has TRBV5-1 and TRBJ2-2; the D gene is possibly TRBD2 (6 bases). The V gene's germline CDR1 is SGHRS and CDR2 YFSETQ. The V end was cut by 5 bases, the J end by 1 base, with 12 bases between. The CDR3 covers 15 residues. CDR3 sequence (DNA): TGCGCCAGCAGTTACGGGGGAGGGAACACCGGGGAGCTGTTTTTT. Translation: CASSYGGGNTGELFF.

The rearrangement uses TRBV18 and TRBJ1-2; weak D call: TRBD1 (6 bases). The V end lost 3 bases, the J end lost 0 bases, and 8 bases lay between the germline ends. The CDR3 is 14 amino acids. Germline V gene lookup returns CDR1 KGHSH and CDR2 LQKENI. The CDR3 DNA reads TGTGCCAGCTCACCCAGACAGGCTAACTATGGCTACACCTTC. Protein: CASSPRQANYGYTF.

This chain joins TRBV27 and TRBJ1-2; maybe TRBD1 (6 bases). The CDR3 covers 11 residues. The V and J ends lost 5 bases and 6 bases respectively, with 7 bases between them. CDR1 and CDR2 from the germline V gene are MNHEY and SMNVEV (reference sequence). In DNA form, the CDR3 reads TGTGCCAGCAGTCAGGGGAATGGCTACACCTTC. Protein sequence: CASSQGNGYTF.

The chain carries TRBV5-6 and TRBJ1-5; D is perhaps TRBD1 (6 bases). Germline V gene lookup returns CDR1 SGHDT and CDR2 YYEEEE. The V end lost 4 bases, the J end lost 1 base, and 12 bases lay between the germline ends. The CDR3 has 15 amino acids. The CDR3 sequence: CASSNLGGSNQPQHF. DNA for the CDR3: TGTGCCAGCAGCAATTTAGGGGGAAGCAATCAGCCCCAGCATTTT.

V and J are TRBV28 and TRBJ1-1; 8 nucleotides align to TRBD1. V was clipped by 5 bases and J by 1 base; unmatched bases: 9. The germline gives CDR1 MDHEN, CDR2 SYDVKM. This CDR3 contains 16 residues. CDR3 loop: CASSPSPGTGNTEAFF. The CDR3, as DNA: TGTGCCAGCAGTCCGAGTCCCGGGACAGGGAACACTGAAGCTTTCTTT.

This chain connects TRBV28 to TRBJ2-7, with D perhaps TRBD1 (5 bases). Germline V gene lookup returns CDR1 MDHEN and CDR2 SYDVKM. The CDR3 runs 13 residues. The V and J ends lost 5 bases and 0 bases respectively, with 8 bases between them. CDR3 region: CASSKQVSYEQYF. The CDR3 DNA follows: TGTGCCAGCAGTAAACAGGTCTCCTACGAGCAGTACTTC. The variable domain in full, completed from reference TRBV28 and TRBJ2-7, reads DVKVTQSSRYLVKRTGEKVFLECVQDMDHENMFWYRQDPGLGLRLIYFSYDVKMKEKGDIPEGYSVSREKKERFSLILESASTNQTSMYLCASSKQVSYEQYFGPGTRLTVT.

The chain joins TRBV28 to TRBJ1-1, with D possibly TRBD1 on 6 matching bases. The CDR3 is 15 residues long. The V gene's germline CDR1 is MDHEN and CDR2 SYDVKM. Trimming pared 5 bases from V and 1 base from J, leaving 14 bases between. Here the CDR3 DNA reads TGTGCCAGCAGTCTCCCCCTGGGACAGAACACTGAAGCTTTCTTT. This gives the protein CASSLPLGQNTEAFF.

The rearrangement uses TRBV9 and TRBJ1-3; 7 nucleotides line up with TRBD1. This CDR3 spans 17 amino acids. The ends lost 3 bases at V and 0 bases at J; junction bases unmatched: 9. Germline loops: CDR1 SGDLS, CDR2 YYNGEE. The CDR3 protein is CASSERDRTYSGNTIYF. For the CDR3, the DNA is TGTGCCAGCAGCGAAAGGGACAGAACCTACTCTGGAAACACCATATATTTT.

The rearrangement uses TRBV5-8 and TRBJ2-1, with D maybe TRBD1 (6 bases). Trimming took off 7 bases at V and 4 bases at J, with 12 bases between the two ends. There are 13 residues in the CDR3. Germline V lookup: CDR1 SGHTS, CDR2 YDEGEE. The CDR3 sequence is CASLPDRYNEQFF. CDR3 nucleotides: TGTGCCAGCCTTCCGGACAGATACAATGAGCAGTTCTTC.

J is TRBJ2-1 and V is TRBV11-2; 10 nucleotides line up with TRBD2. The CDR3 extends over 15 amino acids. The V gene's germline CDR1 is SGHAT and CDR2 FQNNGV. V trimming: 4 bases; J trimming: 9 bases; junction bases outside the gene matches: 9. The CDR3 nucleotides are TGTGCCAGCAGCTCTCTAGCGGGAGTAGGCTCTGAGCAGTTCTTC. Translation gives CASSSLAGVGSEQFF.

The J gene is TRBJ2-5, the V gene TRBV6-6, with D perhaps matching TRBD2 (5 bases). The end of the DNA fits TRBJ2-7 better, so the J call may be wrong. This CDR3 is 16 amino acids long. Per germline, CDR1 MNHNY and CDR2 SVGAGI (reference sequence). The CDR3 spells CASRKTSGSHPYEQYF. Here the CDR3 DNA reads TGTGCCAGCAGGAAGACCTCGGGGTCCCATCCCTACGAGCAGTACTTC.

The V and J genes are TRBV2 and TRBJ2-5; D remains ambiguous. V lost 7 bases to trimming and J lost 3 bases, with 9 bases between them. In germline, CDR1 is SNHLY, CDR2 FYNNEI. The CDR3 spans 12 residues. The CDR3 loop is CASMAVEETQYF. CDR3 coding DNA: TGTGCCAGCATGGCAGTCGAAGAGACCCAGTACTTC.

The chain employs TRBV29-1 and TRBJ2-2; the D gene is possibly TRBD1 (5 bases). Germline V gene sequence: CDR1 SQVTM, CDR2 ANQGSEA. This CDR3 is 16 amino acids long. Deletions cut 0 bases from V and 2 bases from J, with 13 bases between. The CDR3 protein is CSVEDLGRANTGELFF. CDR3 in DNA: TGCAGCGTTGAAGATCTTGGCAGGGCTAACACCGGGGAGCTGTTTTTT.

This chain uses TRBV5-1 with TRBJ2-1, with a possible D match to TRBD2 (7 bases). V gave up 7 bases and J gave up 7 bases, with 15 bases separating them. Germline CDR1 reads SGHRS; CDR2 reads YFSETQ. This CDR3 has 13 amino acids. The CDR3 DNA reads TGCGCCAGCCGGACCGGGGGGCAGAATGAGCAGTTCTTC. Translation gives CASRTGGQNEQFF.